What follows are 23 T cell receptor beta chains derived from one specimen sequenced in a study of T cell responses to AZD1222 COVID-19 vaccine. Some clones are missing from TCRdb's copy, which holds only in-frame ones; the method was immunoSEQ multiplex PCR. This sample has some 91,000 clones, with around 90% found just once. Material: peripheral blood, obtained on day 0 of AZD1222 vaccination. These receptors all come from an adult in good health.

The rearrangement joins TRBV6-5 to TRBJ1-2, with 11 bases matching TRBD1. CDR1 and CDR2 from the germline V gene are MNHEY and SVGAGI. The J segment lost 3 bases and the V segment lost 5 bases, leaving 5 bases of the junction unmatched. CDR3 length: 15 amino acids. The chain's CDR3 is CASSPRTGGYYGYTF. The CDR3 region has the DNA TGTGCCAGCAGTCCCCGGACAGGGGGCTACTATGGCTACACCTTC.

This rearrangement joins TRBV11-2 to TRBJ2-5; no firm D call. Deletions cut 1 base from V and 9 bases from J, with 9 bases between. Germline CDR1 and CDR2: SGHAT and FQNNGV. The CDR3 covers 12 residues. CDR3 sequence (DNA): TGTGCCAGCAGCTTAGCAGCCGCGGCCCAGTACTTC. It yields the protein CASSLAAAAQYF.

The V and J genes are TRBV5-1 and TRBJ2-1; the match to TRBD2 covers 11 bases. Germline V lookup: CDR1 SGHRS, CDR2 YFSETQ. The CDR3 extends over 14 amino acids. V shed 4 bases, J shed 9 bases, and the junction held 6 bases outside the gene matches. For the CDR3, the DNA is TGCGCCAGCAGCCCGTCTAGCGGGGGGATTGAGCAGTTCTTC. Amino acid sequence: CASSPSSGGIEQFF.

Comment on this clone: The sample holds other DNA sequences that translate to the same CDR3. The CDR3 DNA reads TGCGCCAGCAGCTTGGGCCAAGAGACCCAGTACTTC. It specifies CASSLGQETQYF. The rearrangement joins TRBV5-1 to TRBJ2-5; D uncertain. From germline, CDR1 is SGHRS and CDR2 YFSETQ. The CDR3 is 12 residues long. The V gene lost 0 bases and the J gene lost 1 base, with 1 base spanning the gap.

The gene calls are TRBV7-3 and TRBJ2-1, with 7 bases fitting TRBD1. V shed 1 base and J 7 bases; nucleotides not matched to a gene: 16. Germline loops: CDR1 SGHTA, CDR2 FQGTGA. The CDR3 sequence is 18 residues long. The chain's CDR3 is CASSLIDREQFKWNEQFF. DNA of the CDR3: TGTGCCAGCAGCTTAATCGACAGGGAACAATTTAAATGGAATGAGCAGTTCTTC.

This sequence joins TRBV11-1 and TRBJ1-1, with 8 bases identical to TRBD1. CDR1 is SGHAT and CDR2 is FQDESV in the germline V gene (reference sequence). This CDR3 contains 12 residues. The V segment lost 5 bases and the J segment 8 bases; nucleotides outside the gene matches: 4. This chain's CDR3 is CASSVRQGEAFF. The CDR3 nucleotides are TGTGCCAGCAGCGTACGACAGGGGGAAGCTTTCTTT.

V usage is TRBV7-9 and J usage is TRBJ1-4, with D hard to call. From germline, CDR1 is SEHNR and CDR2 FQNEAQ (reference sequence). Trimming shortened V by 1 base and J by 3 bases, and 6 bases separated the two germline ends. The CDR3 has 14 amino acids. The CDR3 nucleotides read TGTGCCAGCAGCTTAGGGGTGGCTAATGAAAAACTGTTTTTT. Encoded protein: CASSLGVANEKLFF.

CDR3 in DNA: TGCGCCAGCAGCGGAGGCCGGGCGAACACTGAAGCTTTCTTT. It codes for CASSGGRANTEAFF. The chain couples TRBV5-1 to TRBJ1-1; no clear D gene. This CDR3 is built from 14 residues. Per the germline V gene, CDR1 is SGHRS and CDR2 is YFSETQ. V was shortened by 4 bases and J by 1 base, with 11 bases between the two germline ends.

The rearrangement links TRBV5-4 to TRBJ1-2; D is undetermined. There are 13 residues in the CDR3. The V and J ends lost 4 bases and 0 bases respectively, with 7 bases between them. CDR1 SGHNT and CDR2 YYREEE come from the germline V gene (reference sequence). CDR3 sequence (DNA): TGTGCCAGCAGCGACGAAGCTAACTATGGCTACACCTTC. Its translation: CASSDEANYGYTF.

The chain carries TRBV28 and TRBJ2-7, with 7 bases aligning to TRBD2. V shed 6 bases, J shed 3 bases, and the junction held 8 bases outside the gene matches. Germline CDR1 MDHEN, CDR2 SYDVKM. The CDR3 consists of 14 residues. The CDR3 is CASSESGANYEQYF. In nucleotides, the CDR3 is TGTGCCAGCAGCGAGAGCGGGGCGAACTACGAGCAGTACTTC.

A few counts support this clone. The chain carries TRBV29-1 and TRBJ2-1, with TRBD2 identical over 13 bases. The CDR3 is 15 amino acids. CDR1 SQVTM and CDR2 ANQGSEA come from the germline V gene. With 3 bases clipped from V and 5 bases from J, the junction kept 4 bases outside the gene matches. The CDR3 coding sequence is TGCAGCGTTGACGGACTAGCGGGAGTCAACAATGAGCAGTTCTTC. Translation gives CSVDGLAGVNNEQFF.

This chain joins TRBV10-3 and TRBJ2-5, with D possibly being TRBD1 or TRBD2 (6 bases each). The CDR3 runs 16 residues. Trimming pared 4 bases from V and 5 bases from J, leaving 20 bases between. The germline CDR1 and CDR2 sequences are ENHRY and SYGVKD. CDR3 DNA sequence: TGTGCCATCAGTGCCGGGCCGGGGGCGATGGGGGAGACCCAGTACTTC. It encodes CAISAGPGAMGETQYF.

The chain employs TRBV2 and TRBJ2-7, with D unclear. Trimming took 2 bases from V and 2 from J, leaving 10 bases between them. CDR3 length: 14 residues. Germline V gives CDR1 SNHLY, CDR2 FYNNEI. This CDR3 is CASSESYRAYEQYF. The CDR3 DNA reads TGTGCCAGCAGTGAATCCTACCGAGCCTACGAGCAGTACTTC.

The CDR3 coding sequence is TGTGCCAGCAGCCTTTTAGGGGTCCCGAAAGAGACCCAGTACTTC. Protein sequence: CASSLLGVPKETQYF. The rearrangement links TRBV7-3 to TRBJ2-5, with a tentative D call TRBD1 (5 bases). V was pared by 5 bases and J by 3 bases, with 16 bases between. Germline V gives CDR1 SGHTA, CDR2 FQGTGA. The CDR3 runs to 15 residues.

CDR3 sequence reads: CASSFGQGVETEAFF. The CDR3 DNA sequence: TGCGCCAGCAGCTTTGGACAGGGCGTTGAAACTGAAGCTTTCTTT. The chain recombines TRBV5-1 with TRBJ1-1, with TRBD1 matching over 8 bases. CDR3 length: 15 residues. Per germline, CDR1 SGHRS and CDR2 YFSETQ. V was clipped by 2 bases and J by 5 bases; unmatched bases: 8. Full variable domain (outside the CDR3, taken from reference TRBV5-1 and TRBJ1-1): KAGVTQTPRYLIKTRGQQVTLSCSPISGHRSVSWYQQTPGQGLQFLFEYFSETQRNKGNFPGRFSGRQFSNSRSEMNVSTLELGDSALYLCASSFGQGVETEAFFGQGTRLTVV.

This clone was picked up many times. The J gene is TRBJ1-1, the V gene TRBV7-3; D gene unclear. Germline assignment: CDR1 SGHTA and CDR2 FQGTGA. Trimming stripped 1 base from V and 3 bases from J, with 12 bases between. CDR3 length equals 15 residues. The CDR3 bases are TGTGCCAGCAGCTTAAAAGGAGACGGTGACACTGAAGCTTTCTTT. Protein product: CASSLKGDGDTEAFF. Complete variable domain (other parts from reference TRBV7-3 and TRBJ1-1): GAGVSQTPSNKVTEKGKYVELRCDPISGHTALYWYRQSLGQGPEFLIYFQGTGAADDSGLPNDRFFAVRPEGSVSTLKIQRTERGDSAVYLCASSLKGDGDTEAFFGQGTRLTVV.

This chain uses TRBV6-5 with TRBJ2-2; the D call may be TRBD1 or TRBD2 (5 bases each). The V gene's germline CDR1 is MNHEY and CDR2 SVGAGI. The length of the CDR3 is 14 residues. Trimming took off 6 bases at V and 4 bases at J, with 12 bases between the two ends. The CDR3 reads CASRRDGSTGELFF. CDR3 sequence (DNA): TGTGCCAGCAGGAGGGACGGGTCCACCGGGGAGCTGTTTTTT.

The V gene is TRBV7-9, the J gene TRBJ2-4; TRBD2 might be the D (6 bases). The V end was cut by 1 base, the J end by 3 bases, with 13 bases between. From germline, CDR1 is SEHNR and CDR2 FQNEAQ (reference sequence). The CDR3 consists of 16 residues. The CDR3 DNA is TGTGCCAGCAGCTTAGATCTCGCCGGGGGCAAAAACATTCAGTACTTC. This encodes CASSLDLAGGKNIQYF.

The chain joins TRBV15 to TRBJ1-3, with TRBD1 as a possible D gene (6 bases). The V and J ends lost 3 bases and 4 bases respectively, with 13 bases between them. The CDR3 has 15 residues. Per the germline V gene, CDR1 is LNHNV and CDR2 is YYDKDF (reference sequence). CDR3 nucleotide sequence: TGTGCCACCAGCAGGGGGGCAGGGTCCGGAAACACCATATATTTT. This sequence encodes CATSRGAGSGNTIYF.

The genes are TRBV30 and TRBJ1-2; D ambiguous. Per the germline V gene, CDR1 is GTSNPN and CDR2 is SVGIG (reference sequence). V lost 8 bases, J lost 6 bases, and 19 bases lay in between. CDR3 length: 13 residues. The CDR3 region is CAGSPNFPNGYTF. CDR3 DNA: TGTGCCGGCTCGCCGAATTTCCCGAATGGCTACACCTTC.

This sequence joins TRBV11-2 and TRBJ1-1, with TRBD1 matching 7 bases. The CDR3 sequence is 15 residues long. The junction had 6 bases not matched to a gene; V was cut back by 5 bases and J by 0 bases. Looked up from germline, CDR1 is SGHAT and CDR2 is FQNNGV. The CDR3: CASSASGTVNTEAFF. The CDR3 coding sequence is TGTGCCAGCAGCGCCTCCGGGACAGTGAACACTGAAGCTTTCTTT.

This chain connects TRBV20-1 to TRBJ2-7, with D hard to call. Trimming stripped 3 bases from V and 0 bases from J, with 9 bases between. The germline V gene has CDR1 DFQATT and CDR2 SNEGSKA (reference sequence). The CDR3 runs 13 residues. CDR3 in DNA: TGCAGTGCTAGTTCAGATAGCTCCTACGAGCAGTACTTC. This encodes CSASSDSSYEQYF.

The chain carries TRBV19 and TRBJ2-3, with D unclear. V was clipped by 6 bases and J by 4 bases, with 20 bases between them. This CDR3 is built from 16 residues. Germline V lookup: CDR1 LNHDA, CDR2 SQIVND (reference sequence). The CDR3 DNA is TGTGCCAGTAGCCGAAGGCGCCCTCGGGCTGCAGATACGCAGTATTTT. It encodes CASSRRRPRAADTQYF.